The 3 T cell receptor beta chains listed next were all sequenced from one sample in a study of T cell changes during pregnancy in multiple sclerosis. Profiled with immunoSEQ multiplex PCR; TCRdb holds only in-frame clones, not every one. The table has some 35,000 clones, approximately 89% seen once. Sample: CD4+ T cells from peripheral blood mononuclear cells, taken after pregnancy. Every receptor here comes from a female donor in good health, enrolled as a control in a pregnancy study.

The chain recombines TRBV10-3 with TRBJ2-6, with D possibly TRBD1 on 6 matching bases. V gave up 11 bases and J gave up 4 bases, with 18 bases separating them. Germline assignment: CDR1 ENHRY and CDR2 SYGVKD. The CDR3 is 15 amino acids. The CDR3 loop is CAASGTNAGANVLTF. CDR3 DNA sequence: TGTGCCGCATCCGGGACAAATGCAGGGGCCAACGTCCTGACTTTC.

V and J are TRBV2 and TRBJ1-1; D gene unclear. Germline V gives CDR1 SNHLY, CDR2 FYNNEI. This CDR3 contains 13 residues. Between the trimmed V and J ends, which lost 5 bases and 5 bases, there was a span of 12 bases. CDR3 in amino acids: CASSRRTGTEAFF. CDR3 nucleotides: TGTGCCAGCAGTCGAAGGACGGGGACTGAAGCTTTCTTT.

The chain uses TRBV19 and TRBJ2-5, with TRBD1 matching over 8 bases. The V gene's germline CDR1 is LNHDA and CDR2 SQIVND (reference sequence). V trimming: 2 bases; J trimming: 4 bases; junction bases outside the gene matches: 6. This CDR3 is built from 15 residues. CDR3: CASSIQGAGRETQYF. The CDR3 nucleotides are TGTGCCAGTAGTATACAGGGGGCGGGAAGAGAGACCCAGTACTTC.